These T cell receptor beta chains were read from a single sample in a study of blood T cell repertoires in COVID-19. Produced via immunoSEQ multiplex PCR; TCRdb's table is partial and in-frame only. Of approximately 390,000 clones in the sample, about 90% were seen once. Sequencing was done on a sample of peripheral blood. The receptor set was obtained from a man between 18 and 29 years old with active or convalescent COVID-19. CDR3s leave out the opening cysteine and the closing phenylalanine or tryptophan. A clone size is listed for some rows: how often the clone was seen (once, few, many), or a class if it is expanded.

>TRBJ1-4|TRBV6-5|once
ASSYGGAGEKLF
>TRBJ2-7|TRBV19|NA
ASSIDWRVTRYYEQY
>TRBJ1-4|TRBV27|NA
ASSASRDRVGEKLF
>TRBJ1-4|TRBV28|NA
ASSLEGIREKLF
>TRBJ2-3|TRBV29-1|NA
SVEGVTSASTDTQY
>TRBJ2-3|TRBV2|NA
ASSELGSGGFGY
>TRBJ2-7|TRBV6-5|NA
ASSLFRGSVEQY
>TRBJ2-2|TRBV4-3|NA
ASSQDVAGGKTGELF
>TRBJ2-7|TRBV5-1|NA
ASSLQGTFEQY
>TRBJ2-1|TRBV11-3|NA
ASSPNQGVGNEQF
>TRBJ1-2|TRBV7-2|NA
ASVPTGERVYGYT
>TRBJ1-1|TRBV11-2|NA
ASSWRQGLTEAF
>TRBJ1-6|TRBV28|NA
ASTLRTGHNSPLH
>TRBJ2-7|TRBV29-1|NA
SVGGFSTEQY
>TRBJ2-7|TRBV27|NA
ASSYGYEQY
>TRBJ2-7|TRBV21-1|NA
ASSKARSGGESYEQY
>TRBJ1-3|TRBV6-5|NA
ASSPYRTSGNTIY
>TRBJ1-2|TRBV2|NA
ASTIDTFYGYT
>TRBJ2-7|TRBV7-2|once
ASSKQGIDYEQY
>TRBJ1-3|TRBV11-2|NA
ASSLAGAGNTIY
>TRBJ2-2|TRBV20-1|NA
SASNHTSGRAFGGELF
>TRBJ1-2|TRBV15|NA
ATSRPGQGSLFNYGYT
>TRBJ2-5|TRBV4-3|NA
ASSQVQGARETQY
>TRBJ2-7|TRBV4-3|NA
ASSLAGASYEQY
>TRBJ2-7|TRBV6-1|NA
ASSEGGLEFYEQY
>TRBJ1-2|TRBV29-1|once
HAGGGYT
>TRBJ2-7|TRBV4-3|NA
ASSPGSRTWDYSSYEQY
>TRBJ2-3|TRBV24-1|NA
ATSEPWGSLTDTQY
>TRBJ1-1|TRBV3-1/TRBV3-2|NA
ASSSTGETEAF
>TRBJ1-5|TRBV19|NA
ASSNTGYGNQPQH
>TRBJ1-5|TRBV6-5|few
ASSPRTNSNQPQH
>TRBJ1-2|TRBV7-2|NA
ASNPQGPLNYGYT
>TRBJ1-1|TRBV7-8|once
ASSFTGFEIGTEAF
>TRBJ1-1|TRBV27|NA
ASSRVLDGTGLEAF
>TRBJ2-3|TRBV7-8|NA
ASISGRGNTQY
>TRBJ1-4|TRBV18|NA
ASSPRAVYEKLF
>TRBJ2-7|TRBV4-1|NA
ASSQPGGRDYEQY
>TRBJ2-5|TRBV5-1|NA
ASSSPVGMETQY
>TRBJ2-1|TRBV5-4|NA
ASSPSGLAGVHEQF
>TRBJ2-5|TRBV6-2/TRBV6-3|NA
ASSPGTSGKETQY
>TRBJ1-3|TRBV5-1|NA
ASSKTRDSPGNTIY
>TRBJ2-7|TRBV4-3|NA
ASSQDSSGRTYEQY
>TRBJ1-1|TRBV7-9|NA
ASSPQQGATEAF
>TRBJ2-7|TRBV5-1|NA
ASSLFSGAGGYEQY
>TRBJ1-4|TRBV3-1/TRBV3-2|few
ASSQQGSEKLF
>TRBJ2-2|TRBV24-1|NA
ATSESDRGTGELF
>TRBJ2-2|TRBV3-1/TRBV3-2|NA
ASSQWEGPTGELF
>TRBJ2-2|TRBV4-1|NA
ASSHPRSGLVNTGELF
>TRBJ2-3|TRBV28|NA
ASSFSTDTQY
>TRBJ2-3|TRBV6-5|NA
ASSRVADTQY
>TRBJ1-5|TRBV27|NA
ASSFGREDQPQH
>TRBJ2-1|TRBV11-2|few
ASSLGPGVGSYNEQF
>TRBJ1-5|TRBV7-6|NA
ASSLGRAPNQPQH
>TRBJ1-3|TRBV4-2|NA
ASSQERTGSSWWY
>TRBJ1-6|TRBV18|few
ASSPDISKSPLH
>TRBJ1-2|TRBV28|NA
ASSFLPTGDPNYGYT
>TRBJ1-1|TRBV5-1|NA
ASSLGQENTEAF
>TRBJ2-2|TRBV19|NA
ASSSPGHITGELF